This T cell receptor beta chain came from a study of Graves' ophthalmopathy and Graves' hyperthyroidism. This clonotype was seen more than once but under ten times. V dropped 6 bases and J dropped 7; count of bases not matched to a gene: 14. There are 15 residues in the CDR3. TCR beta CDR3 regions were amplified from RNA transcripts. Investigators did first-round RT-PCR with HTBI primers, then second-round multiplex PCR. TCRdb processed the multiplex PCR reads anew with MiXCR; each CDR3 protein has one entry. The data contain fewer than 650,000 distinct CDR3 sequences, 22% of them singletons. The sequenced material came from peripheral blood. V is TRBV12-3 or TRBV12-4 and J is TRBJ2-5; TRBD2 aligns across 7 bases. This TCR came from a woman aged 18-29 years with stable Graves' hyperthyroidism. Some clones in this sample may be carry-over from other donors' samples. DNA for the CDR3: TGTGCCAGCAGGCAACGGGACTACATCACGGGGACCCAGTACTTC. This translates into CASRQRDYITGTQYF.